The sequence of this T cell receptor beta chain was determined in a study of control samples from healthy donors and cancer patients. The assay was immunoSEQ multiplex PCR, and TCRdb's table has in-frame clones only and misses some. The data hold tens of thousands of clones, with 83% observed a single time. The V gene end was trimmed by 1 base and the J gene end by 5 bases; junction bases not matched to a gene: 14. Germline loops: CDR1 MGHRA, CDR2 YSYEKL. CDR3 size: 18 residues. What was sequenced was PBMCs. The chain couples TRBV4-1 to TRBJ1-3; TRBD1 matches at 7 bases. This sequence originates from a man aged 55-75 years with head and neck cancer. The CDR3 loop is CASSQGPQTGEERNTIYF. The CDR3 DNA reads TGCGCCAGCAGCCAAGGGCCCCAAACAGGGGAAGAAAGAAACACCATATATTTT.